Below are 20 T cell receptor beta chains sequenced from a single sample in a study of blood T cells in healthy people across ages. With a J-beta primer mix and a sample-barcoded 5' primer, a second PCR ran about 7 to 12 cycles. TCRdb passed the 5' RACE reads through MiXCR, listing each CDR3 protein once. The table has about 780,000 distinct CDR3 sequences, 20% to 30% seen once. In addition, the sample was reused for a study of T cells of mothers and their children.

The sequenced sample consisted of blood. These TCRs come from a boy aged 10-17 years in good health.

Here the CDR3 reads CAISEGSNQPQHF. CDR3 nucleotide sequence: TGTGCCATCAGTGAGGGTTCCAATCAGCCCCAGCATTTT. The V and J genes are TRBV10-3 and TRBJ1-5; no firm D call. The CDR3 is 13 amino acids. The V gene lost 2 bases and the J gene lost 3 bases, with 5 bases spanning the gap. CDR1 is ENHRY and CDR2 is SYGVKD in the germline V gene.

The CDR3 sequence: CASSLAAGAQETQYF. The CDR3 DNA sequence: TGTGCCAGCAGTTTAGCGGCCGGGGCTCAAGAGACCCAGTACTTC. V usage is TRBV12-3 or TRBV12-4 and J usage is TRBJ2-5, with D perhaps assigned TRBD1 or TRBD2 (5 bases each). Trimming removed 0 bases at V and 2 bases at J, with 10 bases between. The CDR3 is 15 residues long.

This clonotype has a handful of counts. The chain links TRBV20-1 to TRBJ2-5; no firm D call. The CDR3 runs to 13 residues. V lost 6 bases and J lost 4, with 15 bases in between. The germline gives CDR1 DFQATT, CDR2 SNEGSKA (reference sequence). CDR3: CSAGPSFGETQYF. CDR3 nucleotides: TGCAGTGCCGGACCGAGTTTTGGAGAGACCCAGTACTTC.

V and J are TRBV5-1 and TRBJ2-3, with TRBD2 matching over 8 bases. V gave up 5 bases and J gave up 5 bases; unmatched junction bases: 4. The CDR3 contains 13 residues. Germline-derived CDR1 and CDR2 are SGHRS and YFSETQ. CDR3 protein: CASRTSAGDTQYF. In DNA, the CDR3 is TGCGCCAGCAGGACTAGCGCCGGAGATACGCAGTATTTT.

This clonotype was recorded a few times. V is TRBV6-5 and J is TRBJ1-4, with 10 bases lining up with TRBD1. CDR1 is MNHEY, CDR2 SVGAGI, per germline. The CDR3 contains 15 residues. Trimming cost V 6 bases and J 7 bases; bases outside gene matches: 8. The CDR3 loop is CASRDRDRGGEKLFF. The CDR3 DNA reads as TGTGCCAGCAGGGACCGGGACAGGGGTGGTGAAAAACTGTTTTTT.

Here the CDR3 reads CASWDSSNTEAFF. In nucleotides, the CDR3 is TGTGCCAGTTGGGACAGCTCGAACACTGAAGCTTTCTTT. The chain links TRBV14 to TRBJ1-1, with 7 bases that match TRBD1. Germline V lookup: CDR1 SGHDN, CDR2 FVKESK. V lost 9 bases to trimming and J lost 1 base; unmatched junction nucleotides: 5. This CDR3 is built from 13 residues.

The chain uses TRBV5-6 and TRBJ2-7, with TRBD1 matching 8 bases. The V gene's germline CDR1 is SGHDT and CDR2 YYEEEE. Trimming cost V 0 bases and J 4 bases; bases outside gene matches: 6. The CDR3 covers 15 residues. DNA of the CDR3: TGTGCCAGCAGCTTGGGGACAGGGTGGATATACGAGCAGTACTTC. As protein: CASSLGTGWIYEQYF.

The genes are TRBV7-9 and TRBJ1-1; unclear D gene. There are 12 residues in the CDR3. Germline values: CDR1 SEHNR, CDR2 FQNEAQ (reference sequence). Trimming removed 11 bases at V and 1 base at J, with 11 bases between. CDR3 sequence reads: CAWAQENTEAFF. The CDR3 DNA reads as TGTGCCTGGGCCCAGGAGAACACTGAAGCTTTCTTT. Based on the CDR3 plus reference TRBV7-9 and TRBJ1-1, the full variable domain is DTGVSQNPRHKITKRGQNVTFRCDPISEHNRLYWYRQTLGQGPEFLTYFQNEAQLEKSRLLSDRFSAERPKGSFSTLEIQRTEQGDSAMYLCAWAQENTEAFFGQGTRLTVV.

V gene TRBV5-5 combines with J gene TRBJ2-1; 11 bases map to TRBD2. CDR1 and CDR2 from the germline V gene are SGHKS and YYEKEE (reference sequence). The CDR3 is made up of 17 amino acids. Trimming cost V 2 bases and J 4 bases; bases outside gene matches: 8. The CDR3 here is CASSLRLLAGEYNEQFF. CDR3 coding DNA: TGTGCCAGCAGCTTACGCCTACTAGCGGGGGAGTACAATGAGCAGTTCTTC.

V usage is TRBV11-2 and J usage is TRBJ2-6; 8 nucleotides match TRBD1. Germline CDR1 SGHAT, CDR2 FQNNGV. With V trimmed by 5 bases and J by 1 base, 13 bases remained unmatched. This CDR3 is built from 19 residues. CDR3 sequence reads: CASSLKEGQARSGANVLTF. CDR3 DNA sequence: TGTGCCAGCAGCCTTAAAGAGGGACAGGCCAGGTCTGGGGCCAACGTCCTGACTTTC.

This chain connects TRBV6-2 or TRBV6-3 to TRBJ2-4; no clear D gene. CDR1 MNHEY and CDR2 SVGEGT come from the germline V gene. This CDR3 is built from 17 residues. V shed 0 bases and J shed 0 bases, with 12 bases lying between them. DNA of the CDR3: TGTGCCAGCAGTTACTCGACCCTCGCCGGAGCCAAAAACATTCAGTACTTC. Its translation is CASSYSTLAGAKNIQYF.

The genes are TRBV7-9 and TRBJ1-1; D call uncertain. Germline V gene sequence: CDR1 SEHNR, CDR2 FQNEAQ (reference sequence). The ends were cut back, 5 bases at V and 0 bases at J, with 13 bases in the middle. The CDR3 covers 15 residues. The CDR3 reads CASSPQATMNTEAFF. CDR3 DNA sequence: TGTGCCAGCAGCCCCCAGGCCACGATGAACACTGAAGCTTTCTTT. The variable domain in full, completed from reference TRBV7-9 and TRBJ1-1, reads DTGVSQNPRHKITKRGQNVTFRCDPISEHNRLYWYRQTLGQGPEFLTYFQNEAQLEKSRLLSDRFSAERPKGSFSTLEIQRTEQGDSAMYLCASSPQATMNTEAFFGQGTRLTVV.

This clonotype was counted a few times. V usage is TRBV12-3 or TRBV12-4 and J usage is TRBJ2-1, with D tentatively TRBD1 (6 bases). The CDR3 is 15 amino acids. Trimming shortened V by 6 bases and J by 2 bases, and 14 bases separated the two germline ends. CDR3 region: CASSPGGVPYNEQFF. The CDR3 region has the DNA TGTGCCAGCAGCCCTGGGGGCGTGCCCTACAATGAGCAGTTCTTC.

The V call is TRBV29-1, the J call TRBJ2-2; no clear D. In germline, CDR1 is SQVTM, CDR2 ANQGSEA. There are 14 residues in the CDR3. V shed 5 bases and J shed 3 bases, with 13 bases lying between them. The CDR3 region is CSVSPLLDTGELFF. In nucleotides, the CDR3 is TGCAGCGTTTCTCCCCTCCTGGACACCGGGGAGCTGTTTTTT.

The chain combines TRBV20-1 with TRBJ2-5; 13 positions agree with TRBD2. V dropped 6 bases and J dropped 5; count of bases not matched to a gene: 15. Per germline, CDR1 DFQATT and CDR2 SNEGSKA (reference sequence). CDR3 length: 17 amino acids. The CDR3 reads CSAPSGTSGVRGETQYF. DNA for the CDR3: TGCAGTGCCCCCTCCGGGACTAGCGGGGTCAGAGGGGAGACCCAGTACTTC.

This rearrangement joins TRBV5-1 to TRBJ1-3, with 8 bases aligning to TRBD1. CDR3 length: 16 residues. The V and J ends lost 0 bases and 2 bases, in that order; junction bases with no gene match: 4. Germline V gene sequence: CDR1 SGHRS, CDR2 YFSETQ. For the CDR3, the DNA is TGCGCCAGCAGCTTGGGACAGGGGATTACTGGAAACACCATATATTTT. This gives the protein CASSLGQGITGNTIYF.

The chain carries TRBV2 and TRBJ1-2; D ambiguous. The germline CDR1 and CDR2 sequences are SNHLY and FYNNEI. This CDR3 spans 14 amino acids. V dropped 4 bases and J dropped 1 base, with 10 bases sitting between them. The CDR3 spells CASSGRRSNYGYTF. The CDR3 DNA reads TGTGCCAGCAGTGGAAGACGGAGTAACTATGGCTACACCTTC.

V and J are TRBV7-2 and TRBJ2-7, with 7 bases that match TRBD1. In germline, CDR1 is SGHTA, CDR2 FQGNSA. V was pared by 5 bases and J by 5 bases, with 9 bases of the junction left unmatched. The CDR3 runs to 14 residues. CDR3 bases: TGTGCCAGCAGCACCCGACAGGGTCTCCACGAGCAGTACTTC. The encoded protein is CASSTRQGLHEQYF.

The sample holds a few counts of this clonotype. The chain uses TRBV4-1 and TRBJ2-1; 7 bases align to TRBD1. The J call is doubtful: the DNA matches TRBJ2-5 better. The CDR3 is made up of 14 amino acids. Germline CDR1 reads MGHRA; CDR2 reads YSYEKL. The CDR3 is CASSQPGTEETQYF. CDR3 nucleotide sequence: TGCGCCAGCAGCCAACCCGGGACAGAAGAGACCCAGTACTTC.

J is TRBJ1-2 and V is TRBV29-1; no firm D call. There are 13 residues in the CDR3. Trimming pared 5 bases from V and 1 base from J, leaving 11 bases between. Germline CDR1 SQVTM, CDR2 ANQGSEA. CDR3 sequence: CSVQPAFNYGYTF. CDR3 DNA sequence: TGCAGCGTTCAGCCAGCCTTTAACTATGGCTACACCTTC.